The 7 T cell receptor beta chains presented below share a single source sample, sequenced in a study of blood T cell repertoires in COVID-19 (dated by TCRdb to between 2020 and 2021). Receptor libraries were prepared by the immunoSEQ multiplex PCR assay. TCRdb obtained this table from immuneACCESS and retained in-frame rearrangements with V and J assigned. These tables miss some clones; where compared with another copy, unresolved V genes account for less than half of the shortfall, and the remainder is unexplained. This sample holds 400,000 or so clones; 70% to 90% were observed only once. Around 0.92% of the sample rests with the top ten. Input material: peripheral blood. The receptor source for this set is a man younger than 35 with COVID-19, enrolled during active disease.

The rearrangement joins TRBV7-9 to TRBJ2-3, with D possibly matching TRBD1 (5 bases). The germline V and J ends were trimmed by 2 bases and 3 bases, with 12 bases remaining between them. The CDR3 is 15 residues long. Germline V gives CDR1 SEHNR, CDR2 FQNEAQ (reference sequence). The CDR3 coding sequence is TGTGCCAGCAGCTTAACCCAGGGTAGGACAGATACGCAGTATTTT. Protein sequence: CASSLTQGRTDTQYF. The entire variable domain, with the rest obtained from reference TRBV7-9 and TRBJ2-3, is as follows: DTGVSQNPRHKITKRGQNVTFRCDPISEHNRLYWYRQTLGQGPEFLTYFQNEAQLEKSRLLSDRFSAERPKGSFSTLEIQRTEQGDSAMYLCASSLTQGRTDTQYFGPGTRLTVL.

This clone was picked up one time. The rearrangement joins TRBV7-9 to TRBJ2-3; D gene unclear. Trimming took off 2 bases at V and 12 bases at J, with 15 bases between the two ends. The germline gives CDR1 SEHNR, CDR2 FQNEAQ (reference sequence). The CDR3 is 13 residues long. CDR3 in amino acids: CASSLLATGYQYF. Here the CDR3 DNA reads TGTGCCAGCAGCTTATTGGCTACCGGGTACCAGTATTTT.

This chain connects TRBV4-1 to TRBJ1-6, with 9 bases that match TRBD1. Germline CDR1 MGHRA, CDR2 YSYEKL. This CDR3 region has 15 residues. The ends lost 2 bases at V and 9 bases at J; junction bases unmatched: 5. The CDR3 DNA is TGCGCCAGCAGCCAAACAGGGGGCTCTAGTTCACCCCTCCACTTT. The encoded protein is CASSQTGGSSSPLHF.

This sequence joins TRBV10-3 and TRBJ1-2; 10 bases match TRBD1. V gave up 2 bases and J gave up 4 bases; unmatched junction bases: 4. Germline V gene data show CDR1 as ENHRY and CDR2 as SYGVKD. The CDR3 spans 15 residues. In DNA form, the CDR3 reads TGTGCCATCAGTGAGGGGACAGGGGAAGGCTATGGCTACACCTTC. Protein sequence: CAISEGTGEGYGYTF.

The CDR3 DNA reads as TGTGCCAGCAGCTCCCGCGGAGCGGGGGGGCTAGGGACCCAGTACTTC. Its translation is CASSSRGAGGLGTQYF. This chain joins TRBV7-2 and TRBJ2-5, with 10 bases identical to TRBD2. Trimming at V came to 4 bases and at J to 7 bases, leaving 12 bases not matched to a gene. CDR1 is SGHTA and CDR2 is FQGNSA in the germline V gene. This CDR3 region has 16 residues.

The genes are TRBV23-1 and TRBJ1-2; a weak D match, TRBD1 (6 bases). TRBV23-1 has ORF status, its function being uncertain. The CDR3 covers 17 residues. V was pared by 2 bases and J by 7 bases, with 23 bases between. The CDR3 DNA reads as TGCGCCAGCAGTCAACCTTTGGTCTTGGACAGATGGTGTGGCTACACCTTC. It translates to CASSQPLVLDRWCGYTF.

V gene TRBV27 combines with J gene TRBJ2-7; tentative D call: TRBD2 (6 bases). Germline lookup yields CDR1 MNHEY and CDR2 SMNVEV (reference sequence). The CDR3 loop spans 15 amino acids. V was pared by 2 bases and J by 3 bases, with 14 bases between. The CDR3 spells CASSLTGTANYEQYF. CDR3 DNA: TGTGCCAGCAGTTTAACCGGGACTGCTAACTACGAGCAGTACTTC.